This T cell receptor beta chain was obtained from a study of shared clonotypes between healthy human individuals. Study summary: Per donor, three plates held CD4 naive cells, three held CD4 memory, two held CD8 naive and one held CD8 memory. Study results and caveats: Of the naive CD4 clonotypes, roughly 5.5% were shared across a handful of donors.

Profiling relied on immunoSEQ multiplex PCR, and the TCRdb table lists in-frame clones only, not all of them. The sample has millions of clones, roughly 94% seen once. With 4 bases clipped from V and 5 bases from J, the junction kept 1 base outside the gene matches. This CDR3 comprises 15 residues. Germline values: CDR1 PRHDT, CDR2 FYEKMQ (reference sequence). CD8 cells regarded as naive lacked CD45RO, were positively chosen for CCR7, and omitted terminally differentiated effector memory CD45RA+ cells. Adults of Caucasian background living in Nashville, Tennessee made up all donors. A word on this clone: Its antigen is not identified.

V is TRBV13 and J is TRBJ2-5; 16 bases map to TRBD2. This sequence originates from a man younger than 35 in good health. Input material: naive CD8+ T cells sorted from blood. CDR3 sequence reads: CASSSGLAGGETQYF. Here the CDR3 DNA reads TGTGCCAGCAGCTCGGGACTAGCGGGAGGGGAGACCCAGTACTTC.